What follows are 17 T cell receptor beta chains derived from one specimen sequenced in a study of PD-L1 blockade in urothelial cancer. The table came from immunoSEQ multiplex PCR; TCRdb's copy has only in-frame clones and leaves some out. The data show approximately 38,000 clones, more than 85% seen once. Sequences were derived from PBMCs, sampled around atezolizumab (anti-PD-L1) treatment. All receptors come from a man between 60 and 75 years old with urothelial cancer.

The J gene is TRBJ2-2, the V gene TRBV2, with 7 positions matching TRBD2. The germline gives CDR1 SNHLY, CDR2 FYNNEI. Trimming cost V 10 bases and J 7 bases; bases outside gene matches: 9. The CDR3 covers 13 residues. This chain's CDR3 is CATNPGGNGELFF. The DNA of the CDR3 is TGTGCCACCAATCCGGGGGGAAACGGGGAGCTGTTTTTT.

The chain recombines TRBV28 with TRBJ2-5, with 9 nucleotides matching TRBD1. This CDR3 is 15 amino acids long. The V and J ends lost 3 bases and 3 bases, in that order; junction bases with no gene match: 5. The germline V gene has CDR1 MDHEN and CDR2 SYDVKM. The CDR3 bases are TGTGCCAGCAGTTTGTCCGGGACAGGGAAAGAGACCCAGTACTTC. As protein: CASSLSGTGKETQYF.

The chain employs TRBV19 and TRBJ1-1; 7 bases align to TRBD1. With V trimmed by 5 bases and J by 2 bases, 8 bases remained unmatched. The germline V gene has CDR1 LNHDA and CDR2 SQIVND (reference sequence). The CDR3 spans 15 residues. CDR3 sequence reads: CASSFSGQSNTEAFF. The CDR3 bases are TGTGCCAGTAGTTTTTCGGGACAGTCAAACACTGAAGCTTTCTTT.

This clone is a singleton in its sample. The chain carries TRBV5-1 and TRBJ1-4, with TRBD1 as a possible D gene (6 bases). Looked up from germline, CDR1 is SGHRS and CDR2 is YFSETQ. Trimming removed 0 bases from V and 3 bases from J, with 9 bases in between. This CDR3 spans 15 amino acids. The DNA of the CDR3 is TGCGCCAGCAGCTTGGGGGACACCTCTAATGAAAAACTGTTTTTT. Its protein product is CASSLGDTSNEKLFF.

This chain uses TRBV7-2 with TRBJ1-5; TRBD1 agrees at 7 bases. The V gene's germline CDR1 is SGHTA and CDR2 FQGNSA. V trimming: 3 bases; J trimming: 4 bases; junction bases outside the gene matches: 3. This CDR3 has 14 amino acids. CDR3 residues: CASSFWTGNQPQHF. The CDR3 nucleotides are TGTGCCAGCAGCTTTTGGACAGGTAATCAGCCCCAGCATTTT.

The V gene is TRBV7-3, the J gene TRBJ2-2; tentatively, D is TRBD1 (5 bases). The CDR3 spans 15 residues. The germline CDR1 and CDR2 sequences are SGHTA and FQGTGA. Deletions cut 5 bases from V and 5 bases from J, with 15 bases between. CDR3 DNA: TGTGCCAGCAGCCCTAAGGACAAAGGGACCGGGGAGCTGTTTTTT. Protein: CASSPKDKGTGELFF.

The chain recombines TRBV9 with TRBJ2-3; tentative D call: TRBD2 (5 bases). Trimming cost V 3 bases and J 4 bases, with 15 bases left between them. This CDR3 comprises 15 residues. Germline loops: CDR1 SGDLS, CDR2 YYNGEE. The CDR3 loop reads CASSDRGSYSDTQYF. The CDR3, as DNA: TGTGCCAGCAGCGATCGCGGGTCCTATTCAGATACGCAGTATTTT.

The rearrangement uses TRBV27 and TRBJ1-4, with D possibly being TRBD1 (5 bases). Germline V gene lookup returns CDR1 MNHEY and CDR2 SMNVEV (reference sequence). Trimming took off 5 bases at V and 7 bases at J, with 11 bases between the two ends. CDR3 length: 13 amino acids. CDR3 nucleotide sequence: TGTGCCAGCAGTAGGGCGGGGGGTGAAAAACTGTTTTTT. Translating gives CASSRAGGEKLFF.

The chain joins TRBV27 to TRBJ2-6; D is unresolved. Germline assignment: CDR1 MNHEY and CDR2 SMNVEV (reference sequence). The CDR3 consists of 15 residues. Trimming cost V 3 bases and J 1 base, with 7 bases left between them. CDR3 DNA: TGTGCCAGCAGTTTCGGTTGGTCTGGGGCCAACGTCCTGACTTTC. Translation gives CASSFGWSGANVLTF.

The genes are TRBV10-3 and TRBJ2-1; perhaps TRBD1 as D (5 bases). Germline lookup yields CDR1 ENHRY and CDR2 SYGVKD. The CDR3 covers 12 residues. The V and J ends lost 6 bases and 3 bases respectively, with 6 bases between them. CDR3 nucleotide sequence: TGTGCCATCAGGGACAACTACAATGAGCAGTTCTTC. Encoded protein: CAIRDNYNEQFF.

The rearrangement links TRBV28 to TRBJ1-2; 9 positions agree with TRBD1. The CDR3 length is 16 residues. Per the germline V gene, CDR1 is MDHEN and CDR2 is SYDVKM. V shed 8 bases, J shed 3 bases, and the junction held 13 bases outside the gene matches. CDR3 in amino acids: CASVTTGGAPYYGYTF. The CDR3 bases are TGTGCCAGCGTTACCACAGGGGGCGCCCCCTACTATGGCTACACCTTC.

The chain is built from TRBV29-1 and TRBJ2-7; 10 positions agree with TRBD1. This CDR3 spans 14 amino acids. The V gene end was trimmed by 4 bases and the J gene end by 3 bases; junction bases not matched to a gene: 6. Germline-derived CDR1 and CDR2 are SQVTM and ANQGSEA. The CDR3: CSVVAGTGVYEQYF. The DNA for the CDR3 is TGCAGCGTTGTAGCAGGGACAGGGGTCTACGAGCAGTACTTC.

The J gene is TRBJ2-2, the V gene TRBV19; D may be TRBD1 (5 bases). The germline V gene has CDR1 LNHDA and CDR2 SQIVND (reference sequence). Trimming cost V 2 bases and J 4 bases, with 11 bases left between them. This CDR3 spans 15 amino acids. CDR3 loop: CASSILWGSTGELFF. CDR3 in DNA: TGTGCCAGTAGTATACTTTGGGGCAGCACCGGGGAGCTGTTTTTT.

The CDR3 reads CASSFFPSGTSTDTQYF. The CDR3 coding sequence is TGTGCCAGCAGTTTTTTCCCTAGCGGGACTAGCACAGATACGCAGTATTTT. The V call is TRBV27, the J call TRBJ2-3; the match to TRBD2 covers 9 bases. Unmatched junction bases numbered 7, after V lost 3 bases and J lost 0 bases. Per the germline V gene, CDR1 is MNHEY and CDR2 is SMNVEV (reference sequence). CDR3 length equals 17 residues.

The V call is TRBV7-8, the J call TRBJ1-1; D remains ambiguous. The CDR3 loop spans 15 amino acids. The germline CDR1 and CDR2 sequences are SGHVS and FQNEAQ. Trimming removed 4 bases at V and 1 base at J, with 13 bases between. The CDR3 is CASSSPPGRNTEAFF. CDR3 in DNA: TGTGCCAGCAGCTCTCCCCCTGGGAGGAACACTGAAGCTTTCTTT.

The genes are TRBV18 and TRBJ1-5, with 7 bases that match TRBD1. The CDR3 is 15 amino acids. J lost 5 bases, V lost 3 bases, and 7 bases had no gene match. Germline V gives CDR1 KGHSH, CDR2 LQKENI. The CDR3 is CASSPQDREDQPQHF. The CDR3 coding sequence is TGTGCCAGCTCACCTCAAGACAGGGAAGATCAGCCCCAGCATTTT.

The rearrangement links TRBV7-8 to TRBJ2-1; possibly TRBD2 for D (5 bases). The CDR3 sequence is 13 residues long. V lost 5 bases and J lost 5, with 10 bases in between. Per the germline V gene, CDR1 is SGHVS and CDR2 is FQNEAQ. DNA for the CDR3: TGTGCCAGCAGCGGTGACTACAACAATGAGCAGTTCTTC. Protein product: CASSGDYNNEQFF.